Below are 7 T cell receptor beta chains sequenced from a single sample in a study of graft-versus-host responses after intestinal transplantation. No antigen has been identified for these receptors. Using immunoSEQ multiplex PCR, the repertoire was profiled, and TCRdb retains in-frame clones only, with some absent. This sample has about 88,000 clones, with more than 85% found just once. The sample here was unstimulated CD4+ T cells sorted from spleen or lymph node cells, taken before transplant. These receptors originate from a human donor who was the organ donor for an intestinal transplant.

Here the CDR3 reads CASSLGGSNTGELFF. Here the CDR3 DNA reads TGTGCCAGCAGCTTGGGCGGGAGTAACACCGGGGAGCTGTTTTTT. V gene TRBV5-4 combines with J gene TRBJ2-2; 7 bases map to TRBD2. Trimming took 0 bases from V and 2 from J; bases not matched to a gene: 1. The CDR3 contains 15 residues. Germline values: CDR1 SGHNT, CDR2 YYREEE (reference sequence).

The J gene is TRBJ2-2, the V gene TRBV6-5; 7 positions agree with TRBD2. The CDR3 totals 16 residues. The germline V gene encodes CDR1 MNHEY and CDR2 SVGAGI. V lost 0 bases, J lost 3 bases, and 4 bases stayed unmatched. In DNA form, the CDR3 reads TGTGCCAGCAGTTACTCTGGCGGGAGATACACCGGGGAGCTGTTTTTT. Its translation: CASSYSGGRYTGELFF.

The V call is TRBV28, the J call TRBJ2-7; D is uncertain. Germline CDR1 and CDR2: MDHEN and SYDVKM. V shed 3 bases and J shed 2 bases, with 11 bases lying between them. There are 14 residues in the CDR3. The CDR3 region has the DNA TGTGCCAGCAGTTTGGCCGTACAGACCTACGAGCAGTACTTC. Translating it yields CASSLAVQTYEQYF.

The chain joins TRBV5-1 to TRBJ1-2; 9 bases are shared with TRBD1. V lost 4 bases to trimming and J lost 4 bases; unmatched junction nucleotides: 5. Per germline, CDR1 SGHRS and CDR2 YFSETQ. There are 14 residues in the CDR3. The DNA for the CDR3 is TGCGCCAGCAGCCCAGGACAGGGGTCCTATGGCTACACCTTC. This sequence encodes CASSPGQGSYGYTF.

This chain connects TRBV18 to TRBJ2-1; no clear D gene. This CDR3 has 16 amino acids. The germline CDR1 and CDR2 sequences are KGHSH and LQKENI. Between the trimmed V and J ends, which lost 3 bases and 4 bases, there was a span of 16 bases. In DNA, the CDR3 is TGTGCCAGCTCACCTCCTCTAGTGGCCGATTACAATGAGCAGTTCTTC. It translates to CASSPPLVADYNEQFF.

The chain couples TRBV4-1 to TRBJ1-2; TRBD1 agrees at 7 bases. The V gene's germline CDR1 is MGHRA and CDR2 YSYEKL. The CDR3 runs to 18 residues. The J segment lost 6 bases and the V segment lost 5 bases, leaving 21 bases of the junction unmatched. The chain's CDR3 is CASSTDVRQGWLRNGYTF. The CDR3 DNA follows: TGCGCCAGCAGCACCGACGTCCGACAGGGCTGGTTACGGAATGGCTACACCTTC.

The chain links TRBV11-3 to TRBJ1-2; 9 positions agree with TRBD1. J was trimmed by 3 bases and V by 5 bases; bases with no gene match: 10. The CDR3 loop spans 16 amino acids. Per the germline V gene, CDR1 is SGHNT and CDR2 is YENEEA. CDR3 residues: CASSTRTGVEDYGYTF. The DNA of the CDR3 is TGTGCCAGCAGCACTCGGACAGGGGTTGAAGACTATGGCTACACCTTC.